This T cell receptor beta chain was sequenced in a study of regulatory T cells in long-lasting Graves disease. Study-wide context: The study enrolled newly diagnosed Graves' patients on antithyroid drugs under 3 months. Whole-study findings and limits: Lower TCR diversity was seen in persistent Graves' patients than in newly diagnosed ones. The study found persistent patients shared more public clonotypes (2,741) than new patients (approximately 870).

Investigators prepared the TCR beta libraries by applying iRepertoire HTBI primers and Arm-PCR of CDR3 regions. TCRdb processed the multiplex PCR reads anew with MiXCR; each CDR3 protein has one entry. The profile shows approximately 230,000 distinct CDR3 sequences, approximately 16% of them singletons. This clonotype was counted between two and nine times. What it binds is unknown. V lost 2 bases, J lost 2 bases, and 9 bases lay in between. CDR3 length: 14 residues. Germline CDR1 is MGHDK and CDR2 is SYGVNS. Time point noted: newly diagnosed GD, antithyroid drugs for less than 3 months. Extracted RNA from PBMCs served as the source of the TCR library. American Thyroid Association guidelines defined Graves' disease diagnosis.

Here the sequenced sample was peripheral blood mononuclear cells (PBMCs), taken at new diagnosis, from a patient treated with antithyroid drugs. The chain recombines TRBV25-1 with TRBJ2-5, with a possible D match to TRBD2 (6 bases). The sequence was obtained from a female donor with Graves disease. CDR3 region: CASSEAAGQETQYF. CDR3 sequence (DNA): TGTGCCAGCAGTGAAGCTGCGGGACAAGAGACCCAGTACTTC.